This TCR beta chain appears in the sequencing data of a study of breast tumors, draining lymph nodes, adjacent tissues. Study-wide results and caveats: Compared with lymph nodes, tumors were less diverse; compared with nontumor tissue, more. That most tumor T cells come from lymph nodes remained unproven.

The CDR3 consists of 12 residues. CDR1 is MGHDK, CDR2 SYGVNS, per germline. The V end was cut by 2 bases, the J end by 9 bases, with 8 bases between. Breast cancer patients provided tissue from their axillary draining lymph nodes. TCRdb reprocessed the multiplex PCR reads via MiXCR and lists one record per CDR3 protein. The sample records 160,000 or so distinct CDR3 sequences, more than 25% being singletons. Concerning this clonotype itself: The antigen remains unidentified.

This chain uses TRBV25-1 with TRBJ2-1; D is possibly TRBD2 (5 bases). The receptor was isolated from a female donor with breast cancer. Some clones in this sample may be carry-over from other donors' samples. Sequenced input: axillary lymph node tissue. The CDR3 region is CASSEPSSEQFF. The CDR3 DNA reads TGTGCCAGCAGTGAACCTAGCTCTGAGCAGTTCTTC.